This TCR beta chain was sequenced for a study of molecular identifiers for immune sequencing clone quantification. The study, taken as a whole, reports: Beyond 20 RNA copies, clones held over 99% of effector molecules, compared with under 1% in naive cells.

The CDR3 is 16 amino acids. The junction had 11 bases not matched to a gene; V was cut back by 4 bases and J by 7 bases. The germline gives CDR1 SGHTA, CDR2 FQGNSA. It was from about 21,000 to 970,000 sorted cells, with 10%, 30% or 50% RNA, that naive CD8 libraries came. The table lists this clonotype with a few counts. The antigen is not known. Bulk TCR libraries were made with methods that had been previously described and with listed TCR primers. TCRdb re-called the PCR reads with MiXCR, one entry per CDR3 protein. The table has more than 550,000 distinct CDR3 sequences, about 25% seen once. The receptor was isolated from a human donor in good health. Some libraries in this study had Jurkat cell RNA spiked in. V is TRBV7-2 and J is TRBJ2-5, with 11 bases fitting TRBD1. What was sequenced was naive CD8+ T cells from blood, with Jurkat cell RNA spiked in. The subset is: FACS-sorted CD8+CD4-CCR7+CD45RA+ naive T cells. The CDR3 coding sequence is TGTGCCAGCAGCTCGGACAGGGGGCCGGTGGTGGGGACCCAGTACTTC. Its translation is CASSSDRGPVVGTQYF.